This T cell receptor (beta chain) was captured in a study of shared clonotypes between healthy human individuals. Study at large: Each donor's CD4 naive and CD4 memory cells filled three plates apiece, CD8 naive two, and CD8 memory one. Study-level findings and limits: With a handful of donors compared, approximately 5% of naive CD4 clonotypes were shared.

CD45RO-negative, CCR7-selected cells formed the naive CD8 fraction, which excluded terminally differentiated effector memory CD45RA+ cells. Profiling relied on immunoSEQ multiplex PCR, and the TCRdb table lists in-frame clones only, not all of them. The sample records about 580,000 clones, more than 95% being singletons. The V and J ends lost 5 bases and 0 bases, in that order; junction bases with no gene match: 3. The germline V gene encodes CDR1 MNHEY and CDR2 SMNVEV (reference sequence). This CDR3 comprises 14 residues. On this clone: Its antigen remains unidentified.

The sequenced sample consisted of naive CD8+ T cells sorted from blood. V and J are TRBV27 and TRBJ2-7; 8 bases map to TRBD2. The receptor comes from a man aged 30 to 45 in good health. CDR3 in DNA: TGTGCCAGCAGTCTAGCGGGCGTCTCCTACGAGCAGTACTTC. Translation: CASSLAGVSYEQYF.